These 2 T cell receptor beta chains were all obtained from the same sample, sequenced in a study of response to subunit inactivated influenza vaccine. TCRdb reanalysed the RT-PCR reads using MiXCR and keeps one entry per CDR3 protein. The sample yields 700,000 to 900,000 distinct CDR3 sequences, 21% seen once. Source: PBMCs from blood, taken more than 4 days after vaccination. These receptors were obtained from a man aged 45-65 years who received an inactivated influenza vaccine.

This clonotype was found many times. This rearrangement joins TRBV29-1 to TRBJ1-4; no firm D call. CDR1 and CDR2 (germline): SQVTM, ANQGSEA. The CDR3 sequence is 10 residues long. The V end was cut by 4 bases, the J end by 7 bases, with 4 bases between. The CDR3 reads CSVVTEKLFF. The CDR3 DNA reads TGCAGCGTTGTGACTGAAAAACTGTTTTTT.

In this sample, this clonotype turned up a few times. This chain uses TRBV7-9 with TRBJ1-2; 9 bases fit TRBD1. The CDR3 runs to 14 residues. The V segment lost 6 bases and the J segment 7 bases; nucleotides outside the gene matches: 9. The germline V gene has CDR1 SEHNR and CDR2 FQNEAQ (reference sequence). CDR3 sequence reads: CASSPQTGGGGYTF. CDR3 DNA: TGTGCCAGCAGTCCCCAAACAGGGGGCGGTGGCTACACCTTC.